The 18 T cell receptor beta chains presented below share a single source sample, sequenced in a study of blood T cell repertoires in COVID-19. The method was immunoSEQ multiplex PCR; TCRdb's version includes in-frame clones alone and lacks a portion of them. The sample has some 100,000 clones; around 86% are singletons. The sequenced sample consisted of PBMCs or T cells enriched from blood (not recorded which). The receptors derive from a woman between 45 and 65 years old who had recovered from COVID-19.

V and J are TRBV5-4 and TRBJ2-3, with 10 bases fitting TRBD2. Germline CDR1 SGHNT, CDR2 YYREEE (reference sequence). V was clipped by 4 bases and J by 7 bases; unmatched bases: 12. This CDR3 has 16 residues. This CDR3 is CASSPERGGGLNTQYF. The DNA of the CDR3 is TGTGCCAGCAGCCCAGAGCGGGGGGGCGGGTTGAATACGCAGTATTTT.

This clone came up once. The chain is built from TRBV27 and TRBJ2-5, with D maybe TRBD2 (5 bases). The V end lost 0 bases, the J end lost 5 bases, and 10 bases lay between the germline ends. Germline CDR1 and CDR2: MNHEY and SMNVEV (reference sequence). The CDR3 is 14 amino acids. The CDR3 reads CASSLSVGVETQYF. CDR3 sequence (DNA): TGTGCCAGCAGTTTATCGGTGGGAGTGGAGACCCAGTACTTC.

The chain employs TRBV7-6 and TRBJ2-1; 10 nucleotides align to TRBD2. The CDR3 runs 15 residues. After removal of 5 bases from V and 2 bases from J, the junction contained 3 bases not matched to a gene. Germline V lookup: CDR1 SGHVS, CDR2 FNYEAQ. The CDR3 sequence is CASSQLAGTYNEQFF. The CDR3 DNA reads TGTGCCAGCAGCCAACTAGCGGGAACCTACAATGAGCAGTTCTTC.

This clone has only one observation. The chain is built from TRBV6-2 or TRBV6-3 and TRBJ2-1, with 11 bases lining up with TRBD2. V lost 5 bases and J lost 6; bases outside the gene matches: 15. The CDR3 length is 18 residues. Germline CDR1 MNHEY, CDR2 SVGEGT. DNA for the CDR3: TGTGCCAGCAGTCCCCCGTATCGACCTCTAGCGGGGGGCAATGAGCAGTTCTTC. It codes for CASSPPYRPLAGGNEQFF.

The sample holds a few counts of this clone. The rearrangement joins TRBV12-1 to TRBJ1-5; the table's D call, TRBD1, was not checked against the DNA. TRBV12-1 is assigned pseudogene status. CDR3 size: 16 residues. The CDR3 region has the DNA TGTGCCAGCATCTCCTCCTCAAGACAGAACAATCAGCCCCAGCATTTT. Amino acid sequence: CASISSSRQNNQPQHF.

The CDR3 bases are TGTGCCAGCAGTTTATCCCCAGGGTTGGGTTACGAGCAGTACTTC. This gives the protein CASSLSPGLGYEQYF. The rearrangement uses TRBV27 and TRBJ2-7; perhaps TRBD1 as D (5 bases). Between the trimmed V and J ends, which lost 0 bases and 4 bases, there was a span of 13 bases. The germline CDR1 and CDR2 sequences are MNHEY and SMNVEV (reference sequence). The length of the CDR3 is 15 residues.

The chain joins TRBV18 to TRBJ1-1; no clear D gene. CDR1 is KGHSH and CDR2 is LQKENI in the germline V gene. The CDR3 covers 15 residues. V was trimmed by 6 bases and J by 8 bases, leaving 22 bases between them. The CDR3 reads CASSLSPFDQLEAFF. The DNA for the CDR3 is TGTGCCAGCTCTCTTTCCCCGTTCGATCAGTTAGAAGCTTTCTTT.

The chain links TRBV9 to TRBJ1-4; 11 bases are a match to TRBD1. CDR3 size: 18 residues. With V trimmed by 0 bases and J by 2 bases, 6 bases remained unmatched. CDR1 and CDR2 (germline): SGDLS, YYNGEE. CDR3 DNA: TGTGCCAGCAGCGTAGGGGACAGGGGGGGTTTCACTAATGAAAAACTGTTTTTT. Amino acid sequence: CASSVGDRGGFTNEKLFF.

The CDR3 reads CASRPQGQETQYF. CDR3 DNA sequence: TGTGCCAGCCGCCCACAGGGCCAAGAGACCCAGTACTTC. This chain connects TRBV19 to TRBJ2-5; D perhaps matches TRBD1 (6 bases). Trimming shortened V by 9 bases and J by 1 base, and 12 bases separated the two germline ends. CDR3 length: 13 amino acids. From germline, CDR1 is LNHDA and CDR2 SQIVND (reference sequence).

CDR3 loop: CASSSVGGRGYTF. The CDR3 DNA reads as TGTGCCAGCAGCTCCGTCGGGGGGCGCGGCTACACCTTC. The genes are TRBV5-4 and TRBJ1-2; tentative D call: TRBD1 (6 bases). Germline V gene sequence: CDR1 SGHNT, CDR2 YYREEE (reference sequence). V lost 3 bases and J lost 8, with 14 bases in between. CDR3 length equals 13 residues.

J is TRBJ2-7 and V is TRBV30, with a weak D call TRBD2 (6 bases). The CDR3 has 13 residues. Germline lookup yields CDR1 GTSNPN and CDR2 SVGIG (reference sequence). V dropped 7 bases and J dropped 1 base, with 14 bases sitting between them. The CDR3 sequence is CASRSGYSYEQYF. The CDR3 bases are TGTGCCTCAAGAAGCGGGTATTCCTACGAGCAGTACTTC.

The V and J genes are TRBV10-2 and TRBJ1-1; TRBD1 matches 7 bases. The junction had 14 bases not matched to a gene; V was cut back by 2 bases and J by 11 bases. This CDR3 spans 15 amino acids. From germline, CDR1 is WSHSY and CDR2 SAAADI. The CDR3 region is CASSELTGWENSAFF. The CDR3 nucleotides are TGCGCCAGCAGTGAGCTGACAGGGTGGGAGAATTCGGCTTTCTTT.

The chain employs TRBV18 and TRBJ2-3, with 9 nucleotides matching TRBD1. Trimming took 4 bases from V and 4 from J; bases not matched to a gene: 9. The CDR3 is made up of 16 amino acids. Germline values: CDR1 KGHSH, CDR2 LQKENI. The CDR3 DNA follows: TGTGCCAGCTCACTACCGGGACAGGGTATCCCAGATACGCAGTATTTT. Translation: CASSLPGQGIPDTQYF.

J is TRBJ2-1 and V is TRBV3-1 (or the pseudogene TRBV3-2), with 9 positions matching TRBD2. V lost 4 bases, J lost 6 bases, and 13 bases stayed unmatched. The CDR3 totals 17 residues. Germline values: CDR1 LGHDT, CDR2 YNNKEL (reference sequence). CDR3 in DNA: TGTGCCAGCAGCCCCCAGAGTACTAGCGGGCCGTTCAATGAGCAGTTCTTC. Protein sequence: CASSPQSTSGPFNEQFF.

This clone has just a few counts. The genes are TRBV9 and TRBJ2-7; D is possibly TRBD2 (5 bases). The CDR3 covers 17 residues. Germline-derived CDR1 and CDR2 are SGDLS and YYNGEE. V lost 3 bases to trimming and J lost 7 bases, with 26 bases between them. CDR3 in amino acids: CASSAKFNEGRLGEQYF. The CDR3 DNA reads TGTGCCAGCAGCGCAAAGTTCAATGAGGGTCGTTTGGGGGAGCAGTACTTC.

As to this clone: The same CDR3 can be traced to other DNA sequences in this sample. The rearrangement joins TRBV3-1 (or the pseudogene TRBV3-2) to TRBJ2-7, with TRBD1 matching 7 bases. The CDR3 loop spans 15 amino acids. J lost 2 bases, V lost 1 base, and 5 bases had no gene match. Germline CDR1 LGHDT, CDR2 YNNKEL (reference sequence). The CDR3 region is CASSQVSGGPYEQYF. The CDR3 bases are TGTGCCAGCAGCCAAGTCTCAGGGGGTCCCTACGAGCAGTACTTC.

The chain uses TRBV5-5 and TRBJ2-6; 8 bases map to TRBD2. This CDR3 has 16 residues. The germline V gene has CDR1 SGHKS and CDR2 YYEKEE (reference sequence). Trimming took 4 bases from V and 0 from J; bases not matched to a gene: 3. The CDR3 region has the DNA TGTGCCAGCAGCGGACTAGCCAACTCTGGGGCCAACGTCCTGACTTTC. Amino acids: CASSGLANSGANVLTF.

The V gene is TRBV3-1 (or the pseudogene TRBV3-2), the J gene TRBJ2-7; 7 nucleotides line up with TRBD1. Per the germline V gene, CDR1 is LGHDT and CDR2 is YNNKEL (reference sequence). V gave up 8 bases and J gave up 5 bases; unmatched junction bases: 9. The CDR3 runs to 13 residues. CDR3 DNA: TGTGCCAGCGGGCGCGACAGGGTTCACGAGCAGTACTTC. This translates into CASGRDRVHEQYF.